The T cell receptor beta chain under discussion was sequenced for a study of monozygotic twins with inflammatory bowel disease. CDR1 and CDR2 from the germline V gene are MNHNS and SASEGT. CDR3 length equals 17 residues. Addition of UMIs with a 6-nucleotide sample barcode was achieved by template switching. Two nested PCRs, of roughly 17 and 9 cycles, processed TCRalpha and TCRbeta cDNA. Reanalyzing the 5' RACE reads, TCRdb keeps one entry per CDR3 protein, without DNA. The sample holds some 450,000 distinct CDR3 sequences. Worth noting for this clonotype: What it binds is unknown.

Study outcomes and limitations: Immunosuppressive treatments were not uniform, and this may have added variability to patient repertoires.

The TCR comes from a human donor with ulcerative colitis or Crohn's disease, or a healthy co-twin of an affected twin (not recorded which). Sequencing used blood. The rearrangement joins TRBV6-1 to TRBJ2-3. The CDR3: CASSGGRLLLGTDTQYF.